The rows below give T cell receptor beta chains drawn from one sample of a study of T cells in Graves' hyperthyroidism and ophthalmopathy. In TCRdb, the multiplex PCR reads were re-called with MiXCR into one record per CDR3 protein. The table records roughly 170,000 distinct CDR3 sequences, 17% of them present only once. The sample taken for sequencing was blood. Every receptor here comes from a woman aged 45-60 years with Graves' hyperthyroidism. Both conserved end residues are part of each CDR3.

V gene: TRBV9
CDR3 protein: CASSPHAARTGYNEQFF

V gene: TRBV6-1
CDR3 protein: CASSDNREIDEQYF

V gene: TRBV2
CDR3 protein: CASNDTRNYGYTF

V gene: TRBV3-1
CDR3 protein: CASSQDTPKTNEQYF

V gene: TRBV6-2/TRBV6-3
CDR3 protein: CASSFPRRQGSRNQPQHF

V gene: TRBV24-1
CDR3 protein: CATSDLGTEAFF

V gene: TRBV5-1
CDR3 protein: CASSSGPGNTEAFF

V gene: TRBV3-1
CDR3 protein: CASSQALRTFHGYTF

V gene: TRBV20-1
CDR3 protein: CSASGSGLAETQYF

V gene: TRBV27
CDR3 protein: CASSSRLAGGTNEQFF

V gene: TRBV29-1
CDR3 protein: CSVGTGNEQFF

V gene: TRBV7-2
CDR3 protein: CASSGSWGDVYNEQFF

V gene: TRBV6-1
CDR3 protein: CASSEWAAYQETQYF

V gene: TRBV7-8
CDR3 protein: CASSLVSGGLTDTQYF

V gene: TRBV28
CDR3 protein: CASSFKGSLNGYGYTF

V gene: TRBV12-3/TRBV12-4
CDR3 protein: CASSPRWTAKGVGDYEQYF

V gene: TRBV7-8
CDR3 protein: CASSLATVGYGYTF

V gene: TRBV19
CDR3 protein: CASNSGANVLTF

V gene: TRBV11-2
CDR3 protein: CASSLGASGEETQYF

V gene: TRBV14
CDR3 protein: CASSYRETLYGYTF